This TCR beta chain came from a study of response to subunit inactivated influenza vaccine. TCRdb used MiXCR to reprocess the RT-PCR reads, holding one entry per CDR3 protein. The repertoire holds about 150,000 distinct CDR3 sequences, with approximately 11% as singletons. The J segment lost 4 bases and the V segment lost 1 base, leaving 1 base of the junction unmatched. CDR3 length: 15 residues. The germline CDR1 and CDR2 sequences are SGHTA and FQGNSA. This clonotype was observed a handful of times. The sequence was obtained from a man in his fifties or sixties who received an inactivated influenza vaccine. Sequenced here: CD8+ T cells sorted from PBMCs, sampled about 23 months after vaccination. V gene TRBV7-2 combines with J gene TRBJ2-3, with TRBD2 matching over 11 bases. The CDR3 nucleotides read TGTGCCAGCAGCTTAGTAGCGGGGGGGCCAGATACGCAGTATTTT. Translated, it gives CASSLVAGGPDTQYF.